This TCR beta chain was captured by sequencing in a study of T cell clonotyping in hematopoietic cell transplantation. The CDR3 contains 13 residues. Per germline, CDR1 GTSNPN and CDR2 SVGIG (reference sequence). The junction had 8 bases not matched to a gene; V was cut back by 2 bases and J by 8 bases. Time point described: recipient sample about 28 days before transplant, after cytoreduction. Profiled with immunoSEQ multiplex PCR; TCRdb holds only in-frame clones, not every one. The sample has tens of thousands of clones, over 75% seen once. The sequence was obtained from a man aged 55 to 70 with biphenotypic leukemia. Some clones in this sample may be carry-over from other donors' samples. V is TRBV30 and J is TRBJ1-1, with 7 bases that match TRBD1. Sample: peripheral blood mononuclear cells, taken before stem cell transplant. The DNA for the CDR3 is TGTGCCTGGAGTTCGGGAGCGGGACAGGAAGCTTTCTTT. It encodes CAWSSGAGQEAFF.